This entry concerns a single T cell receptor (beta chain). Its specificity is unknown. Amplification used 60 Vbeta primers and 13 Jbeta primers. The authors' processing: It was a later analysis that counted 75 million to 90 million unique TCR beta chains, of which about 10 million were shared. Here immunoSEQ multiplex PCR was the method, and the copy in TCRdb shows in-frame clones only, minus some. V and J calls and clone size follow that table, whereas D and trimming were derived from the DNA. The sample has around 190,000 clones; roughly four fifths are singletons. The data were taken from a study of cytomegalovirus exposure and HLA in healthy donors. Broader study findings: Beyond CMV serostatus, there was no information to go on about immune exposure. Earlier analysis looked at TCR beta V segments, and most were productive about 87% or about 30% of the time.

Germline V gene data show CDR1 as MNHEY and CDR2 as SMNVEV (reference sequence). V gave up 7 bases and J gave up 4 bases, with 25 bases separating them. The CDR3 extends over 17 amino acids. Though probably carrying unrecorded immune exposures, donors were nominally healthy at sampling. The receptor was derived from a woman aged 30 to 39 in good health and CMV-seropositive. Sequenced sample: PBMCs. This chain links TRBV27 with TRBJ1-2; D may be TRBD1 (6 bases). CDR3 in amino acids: CASKPTGLEGSVYGYTF. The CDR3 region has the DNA TGTGCCAGCAAGCCCACAGGGTTAGAAGGGTCGGTCTATGGCTACACCTTC.